This TCR beta chain was profiled in a study of T cells in Graves' hyperthyroidism and ophthalmopathy. Overall study results and limits: A model using 13 V-J features told ophthalmopathy apart from stable hyperthyroidism. Clonotypes that were expanded in thyroid above 0.001 mostly appeared in blood too.

Per the germline V gene, CDR1 is SNHLY and CDR2 is FYNNEI. V was cut by 2 bases and J by 0 bases, with 14 bases left in between. The CDR3 has 16 amino acids. TCR beta CDR3 region amplification was performed from RNA transcripts. An initial round of RT-PCR targeting the TCR CDR3 relied on the HTBI primer set. TCRdb reanalysed the multiplex PCR reads using MiXCR and keeps one entry per CDR3 protein. The sample carries around 610,000 distinct CDR3 sequences, around 15% recorded once. Individuals with ophthalmopathy presented a Clinical Activity Score of at least 3, a NOSPECS grade of at least 4 and a duration under 3 months. Each diagnosis was grounded in clinical symptoms, serum thyroxine and TRAb, thyroid ultrasound, and orbital computed tomography. Many counts were recorded for this clonotype. Its target is unknown.

This sequence joins TRBV2 and TRBJ2-7; the D gene is possibly TRBD2 (5 bases). The TCR originated in a middle-aged woman with Graves' ophthalmopathy. The specimen sequenced was blood. The CDR3 here is CASSEFRAEYSYEQYF. The CDR3 region has the DNA TGTGCCAGCAGTGAATTCCGAGCGGAGTACTCCTACGAGCAGTACTTC.